The clone carrying this T cell receptor (beta chain) appeared a few times. Its antigen is undetermined. One entry per CDR3 protein results from TCRdb running MiXCR on the RT-PCR reads. The sample holds around 750,000 distinct CDR3 sequences, 21% seen once. This specimen comes from a study of response to subunit inactivated influenza vaccine. Study findings and constraints: Few additional T cells are recruited per seasonal influenza vaccination, authors suggested.

With 3 bases clipped from V and 1 base from J, the junction kept 7 bases outside the gene matches. The CDR3 loop spans 17 amino acids. Looked up from germline, CDR1 is MNHEY and CDR2 is SMNVEV (reference sequence). Here the sequenced sample was PBMCs from blood, taken 4 to 6 days after vaccination. This clonotype originated in a man between 45 and 60 years old who received an inactivated influenza vaccine. The rearrangement joins TRBV27 to TRBJ2-3; TRBD2 matches at 10 bases. The chain's CDR3 is CASSLYAGTSGTDTQYF. CDR3 DNA sequence: TGTGCCAGCAGTTTGTACGCCGGGACTAGCGGCACAGATACGCAGTATTTT.